The present TCR beta chain was sequenced within a study of T cell repertoires in ileal Crohn's disease. This clone turned up a few times. Sequencing used immunoSEQ multiplex PCR; TCRdb keeps in-frame clones, though not all of them. Seen here are under 12,000 clones, 79% observed once, and the top ten hold approximately 7%. Sample time point: neoterminal ileum biopsy at postoperative endoscopy, about 6 months after surgery. CDR3 size: 10 residues. The germline CDR1 and CDR2 sequences are MGHRA and YSYEKL. Trimming shortened V by 5 bases and J by 10 bases, and 6 bases separated the two germline ends. The chain links TRBV4-1 to TRBJ2-1; D perhaps matches TRBD1 (6 bases). Sequences were obtained from ileal tissue. The receptor was derived from an adult with Crohn's disease. CDR3 in DNA: TGCGCCAGCAGCGGGACAGAGCAGTTCTTC. Translated, it gives CASSGTEQFF.